Following are 30 T cell receptor beta chains from one sample sequenced in a study of blood T cell repertoires in COVID-19. Produced via immunoSEQ multiplex PCR; TCRdb's table is partial and in-frame only. The sample holds tens of thousands of clones, more than 75% seen once. The sample consisted of peripheral blood. These receptors came from a woman of 80 years or more with acute or convalescent COVID-19.

The rearrangement links TRBV25-1 to TRBJ1-6, with 8 nucleotides matching TRBD1. The V gene's germline CDR1 is MGHDK and CDR2 SYGVNS. There are 17 residues in the CDR3. After removal of 1 base from V and 3 bases from J, the junction contained 5 bases not matched to a gene. CDR3 in amino acids: CASSESGTGGYNSPLHF. CDR3 coding DNA: TGTGCCAGCAGTGAATCCGGGACAGGCGGCTATAATTCACCCCTCCACTTT.

The chain joins TRBV24-1 to TRBJ2-5; no clear D gene. The V end lost 3 bases, the J end lost 3 bases, and 4 bases lay between the germline ends. In germline, CDR1 is KGHDR, CDR2 SFDVKD. This CDR3 has 12 residues. The CDR3 nucleotides are TGTGCCACCAGTGATCCCGAAGAGACCCAGTACTTC. Its protein product is CATSDPEETQYF.

V gene TRBV28 combines with J gene TRBJ1-2; 9 nucleotides agree with TRBD1. Germline CDR1 and CDR2: MDHEN and SYDVKM. V shed 5 bases, J shed 5 bases, and the junction held 6 bases outside the gene matches. This CDR3 region has 14 residues. Here the CDR3 DNA reads TGTGCCAGCAGTGCTGCGGGACAGGGTTATGGCTACACCTTC. Encoded protein: CASSAAGQGYGYTF.

The chain uses TRBV7-2 and TRBJ2-1; the match to TRBD2 covers 10 bases. Losses at the gene ends were 3 bases for V and 9 bases for J; bases not matched to a gene: 8. The CDR3 spans 15 residues. Germline values: CDR1 SGHTA, CDR2 FQGNSA. In DNA, the CDR3 is TGTGCCAGCAGCTTGGTAGGTACTAGCGGGATTGAGCAGTTCTTC. Protein product: CASSLVGTSGIEQFF.

This clone was seen more than once but under ten times. This sequence joins TRBV11-1 and TRBJ1-1, with no clear D. The V end lost 3 bases, the J end lost 0 bases, and 8 bases lay between the germline ends. The CDR3 contains 14 residues. Germline lookup yields CDR1 SGHAT and CDR2 FQDESV (reference sequence). CDR3: CASSFSLMNTEAFF. The CDR3 DNA is TGTGCCAGCAGCTTTTCACTGATGAACACTGAAGCTTTCTTT.

This clone was seen just once. The gene calls are TRBV7-8 and TRBJ1-6; perhaps TRBD1 as D (5 bases). CDR1 is SGHVS and CDR2 is FQNEAQ in the germline V gene. The CDR3 spans 17 residues. V shed 1 base and J shed 8 bases, with 18 bases lying between them. CDR3 in DNA: TGTGCCAGCAGCTTAGGACGGTTTGGGGCAATGGATTCACCCCTCCACTTT. It encodes CASSLGRFGAMDSPLHF.

The chain joins TRBV28 to TRBJ2-7; D is possibly TRBD2 (6 bases). V lost 5 bases, J lost 2 bases, and 19 bases lay in between. Germline CDR1 reads MDHEN; CDR2 reads SYDVKM. This CDR3 has 16 amino acids. In DNA form, the CDR3 reads TGTGCCAGCAGTAAACCAACTAGGAGGGCTACCTACGAGCAGTACTTC. It is translated as CASSKPTRRATYEQYF.

The chain employs TRBV6-6 and TRBJ1-1; D gene unclear. The CDR3 has 13 amino acids. The V end was cut by 4 bases, the J end by 5 bases, with 11 bases between. The germline CDR1 and CDR2 sequences are MNHNY and SVGAGI (reference sequence). The CDR3 protein is CASSSQRRTEAFF. CDR3 DNA sequence: TGTGCCAGCAGTTCCCAACGTCGGACTGAAGCTTTCTTT.

The chain uses TRBV24-1 and TRBJ2-1, with 9 bases that match TRBD1. Germline CDR1 is KGHDR and CDR2 is SFDVKD. Germline trimming cut 9 bases from V and 5 bases from J; bases unmatched to any gene: 10. There are 15 residues in the CDR3. The CDR3 spells CATSSHRGRDNEQFF. The CDR3 DNA sequence: TGTGCCACCTCGTCCCACAGGGGGCGCGACAATGAGCAGTTCTTC.

CDR3 in amino acids: CASSVAGGIYTGELFF. In nucleotides, the CDR3 is TGTGCCAGCAGCGTAGCGGGAGGGATATACACCGGGGAGCTGTTTTTT. J is TRBJ2-2 and V is TRBV27, with 11 bases aligning to TRBD2. Germline CDR1 and CDR2: MNHEY and SMNVEV (reference sequence). This CDR3 has 16 amino acids. V trimming: 6 bases; J trimming: 3 bases; junction bases outside the gene matches: 6.

This sequence joins TRBV11-2 and TRBJ1-1; D unresolved. The CDR3 covers 16 residues. Germline loops: CDR1 SGHAT, CDR2 FQNNGV. V shed 5 bases and J shed 5 bases, with 21 bases lying between them. The CDR3 coding sequence is TGTGCCAGCAGCGAGAAGACACTTCCTCAGAGTACTGAAGCTTTCTTT. Its translation: CASSEKTLPQSTEAFF. Drawing the rest from reference TRBV11-2 and TRBJ1-1, the complete variable domain is EAGVAQSPRYKIIEKRQSVAFWCNPISGHATLYWYQQILGQGPKLLIQFQNNGVVDDSQLPKDRFSAERLKGVDSTLKIQPAKLEDSAVYLCASSEKTLPQSTEAFFGQGTRLTVV.

The chain joins TRBV3-1 (or the pseudogene TRBV3-2) to TRBJ2-1, with D possibly TRBD2 on 5 matching bases. Trimming took 1 base from V and 6 from J, leaving 10 bases between them. The CDR3 is 14 residues long. Per the germline V gene, CDR1 is LGHDT and CDR2 is YNNKEL (reference sequence). For the CDR3, the DNA is TGTGCCAGCAGCCAAGCTCGGGGTAGCAATGAGCAGTTCTTC. It specifies CASSQARGSNEQFF.

The V call is TRBV7-6, the J call TRBJ1-1; D might be TRBD1 (6 bases). Germline CDR1 is SGHVS and CDR2 is FNYEAQ. This CDR3 comprises 14 residues. The ends were cut back, 5 bases at V and 0 bases at J, with 10 bases in the middle. DNA for the CDR3: TGTGCCAGCAGCCTCACAGGGCTGAACACTGAAGCTTTCTTT. The encoded protein is CASSLTGLNTEAFF. Combining the CDR3 with reference TRBV7-6 and TRBJ1-1 gives the whole variable domain GAGVSQSPRYKVTKRGQDVALRCDPISGHVSLYWYRQALGQGPEFLTYFNYEAQQDKSGLPNDRFSAERPEGSISTLTIQRTEQRDSAMYRCASSLTGLNTEAFFGQGTRLTVV.

This clone was observed a single time. As DNA, the CDR3 is TGTGCCAGTCGGGCAGGGCTGGCAGATACGCAGTATTTT. It yields the protein CASRAGLADTQYF. V and J are TRBV19 and TRBJ2-3; tentative D call: TRBD1 (5 bases). The V and J ends lost 8 bases and 4 bases respectively, with 13 bases between them. This CDR3 has 13 amino acids. CDR1 and CDR2 (germline): LNHDA, SQIVND (reference sequence). Full variable domain (remainder filled in from reference TRBV19 and TRBJ2-3): DGGITQSPKYLFRKEGQNVTLSCEQNLNHDAMYWYRQDPGQGLRLIYYSQIVNDFQKGDIAEGYSVSREKKESFPLTVTSAQKNPTAFYLCASRAGLADTQYFGPGTRLTVL.

The chain couples TRBV12-3 or TRBV12-4 to TRBJ1-1; D ambiguous. V was pared by 5 bases and J by 10 bases, with 11 bases between. The CDR3 consists of 11 residues. CDR3 DNA sequence: TGTGCCAGCAGTCTTGACAACCGAGCTTTCTTT. Its protein is CASSLDNRAFF.

This sequence joins TRBV19 and TRBJ1-4; 8 positions match TRBD1. V shed 3 bases, J shed 8 bases, and the junction held 8 bases outside the gene matches. Germline assignment: CDR1 LNHDA and CDR2 SQIVND (reference sequence). The CDR3 sequence is 15 residues long. The CDR3 sequence: CASSIQTGAQEKLFF. The CDR3 DNA reads as TGTGCCAGTAGTATCCAGACAGGGGCCCAAGAAAAACTGTTTTTT.

V and J are TRBV18 and TRBJ2-5, with no clear D. The CDR3 is 11 residues long. The V gene lost 10 bases and the J gene lost 3 bases, with 9 bases spanning the gap. Germline CDR1 is KGHSH and CDR2 is LQKENI. CDR3 residues: CATATKETQYF. The DNA of the CDR3 is TGTGCCACCGCGACAAAAGAGACCCAGTACTTC.

The chain links TRBV5-1 to TRBJ2-7, with 8 bases fitting TRBD1. The V gene end was trimmed by 0 bases and the J gene end by 4 bases; junction bases not matched to a gene: 6. This CDR3 comprises 15 residues. Germline CDR1 reads SGHRS; CDR2 reads YFSETQ. The CDR3 protein is CASSLEGQGWYEQYF. The CDR3 nucleotides read TGCGCCAGCAGCTTGGAAGGACAGGGTTGGTACGAGCAGTACTTC.

V gene TRBV28 combines with J gene TRBJ1-5; tentative D call: TRBD1 (6 bases). The CDR3 is 15 amino acids. Germline V gene sequence: CDR1 MDHEN, CDR2 SYDVKM. V was clipped by 8 bases and J by 1 base, with 15 bases between them. CDR3 sequence reads: CASASQGTSNQPQHF. CDR3 DNA: TGTGCCAGCGCATCACAGGGAACGAGCAATCAGCCCCAGCATTTT.

The chain links TRBV10-2 to TRBJ1-2, with D maybe TRBD1 (5 bases). The CDR3 is made up of 15 amino acids. Germline CDR1 is WSHSY and CDR2 is SAAADI. V lost 0 bases and J 4 bases, leaving 12 bases between the germline ends. Here the CDR3 reads CASSESRQTFYGYTF. CDR3 DNA: TGCGCCAGCAGTGAGTCGCGACAGACTTTCTATGGCTACACCTTC.

The rearrangement joins TRBV7-8 to TRBJ1-1; possible D gene TRBD1, 5 bases. The CDR3 is 15 amino acids. V was cut by 5 bases and J by 4 bases, with 17 bases left in between. The V gene's germline CDR1 is SGHVS and CDR2 FQNEAQ. The CDR3 sequence: CASSPNVGPGTEAFF. The CDR3 nucleotides read TGTGCCAGCAGCCCTAATGTGGGGCCAGGCACTGAAGCTTTCTTT.

The chain is built from TRBV19 and TRBJ1-3; possible D gene TRBD1, 6 bases. V was pared by 4 bases and J by 13 bases, with 17 bases between. Germline V gene sequence: CDR1 LNHDA, CDR2 SQIVND (reference sequence). The CDR3 contains 13 residues. The CDR3 spells CASSTHRDGKIYF. The CDR3, as DNA: TGTGCCAGTAGTACTCACAGGGACGGGAAGATATATTTT.

The chain uses TRBV6-5 and TRBJ2-2; TRBD2 matches 8 bases. The germline V gene encodes CDR1 MNHEY and CDR2 SVGAGI. The CDR3 sequence is 14 residues long. The V segment lost 6 bases and the J segment 5 bases; nucleotides outside the gene matches: 5. In nucleotides, the CDR3 is TGTGCCAGCAGGGCGGGAGGAAGTACCGGGGAGCTGTTTTTT. Residues: CASRAGGSTGELFF.

The V gene is TRBV4-2, the J gene TRBJ1-3; possible D gene TRBD1, 6 bases. The ends were cut back, 0 bases at V and 2 bases at J, with 11 bases in the middle. This CDR3 spans 16 amino acids. The germline CDR1 and CDR2 sequences are LGHNA and YNFKEQ. The CDR3 region has the DNA TGTGCCAGCAGCCAAGACCCGGCAGGGGCTGGAAACACCATATATTTT. Translating gives CASSQDPAGAGNTIYF.

This clone was found once. V usage is TRBV6-5 and J usage is TRBJ1-6, with unresolved D. The V end lost 2 bases, the J end lost 10 bases, and 18 bases lay between the germline ends. The germline gives CDR1 MNHEY, CDR2 SVGAGI. The CDR3 totals 16 residues. The CDR3 region is CASSYGGGSLGSPLHF. DNA for the CDR3: TGTGCCAGCAGTTACGGTGGAGGCTCACTCGGATCACCCCTCCACTTT.

This chain links TRBV11-3 with TRBJ1-1; D unresolved. This CDR3 region has 13 residues. Trimming shortened V by 8 bases and J by 1 base, and 11 bases separated the two germline ends. Per the germline V gene, CDR1 is SGHNT and CDR2 is YENEEA. Here the CDR3 reads CASAFTSNTEAFF. The DNA of the CDR3 is TGTGCCAGCGCGTTTACCTCGAACACTGAAGCTTTCTTT.

This CDR3 is CASSARYETANTEAFF. The CDR3 DNA reads as TGTGCCAGCAGCGCCAGATACGAGACAGCGAACACTGAAGCTTTCTTT. The rearrangement links TRBV5-5 to TRBJ1-1; perhaps TRBD1 as D (5 bases). Germline CDR1 reads SGHKS; CDR2 reads YYEKEE (reference sequence). Trimming pared 4 bases from V and 1 base from J, leaving 17 bases between. This CDR3 is built from 16 residues.

The rearrangement joins TRBV10-2 to TRBJ1-1; D might be TRBD1 (6 bases). Germline lookup yields CDR1 WSHSY and CDR2 SAAADI. V was trimmed by 8 bases and J by 1 base, leaving 17 bases between them. The CDR3 consists of 15 residues. The CDR3 spells CASGGAGGANTEAFF. CDR3 coding DNA: TGCGCCAGCGGGGGGGCCGGGGGTGCGAACACTGAAGCTTTCTTT.

V usage is TRBV7-3 and J usage is TRBJ2-3; 9 bases agree with TRBD1. Germline trimming cut 4 bases from V and 8 bases from J; bases unmatched to any gene: 10. From germline, CDR1 is SGHTA and CDR2 FQGTGA. CDR3 length: 15 amino acids. The CDR3 DNA reads as TGTGCCAGCAGCTCCGGGACAGGGCAAAATAGTACGCAGTATTTT. The encoded protein is CASSSGTGQNSTQYF. Combining the CDR3 with reference TRBV7-3 and TRBJ2-3 gives the whole variable domain GAGVSQTPSNKVTEKGKYVELRCDPISGHTALYWYRQSLGQGPEFLIYFQGTGAADDSGLPNDRFFAVRPEGSVSTLKIQRTERGDSAVYLCASSSGTGQNSTQYFGPGTRLTVL.

V usage is TRBV18 and J usage is TRBJ2-7; 8 bases align to TRBD2. The CDR3 consists of 14 residues. J gave up 2 bases and V 3 bases, and 3 bases lay outside the gene matches. Germline V gene data show CDR1 as KGHSH and CDR2 as LQKENI. CDR3 bases: TGTGCCAGCTCACCGGCGGGAGGTGCCTACGAGCAGTACTTC. Translation: CASSPAGGAYEQYF.